This T cell receptor beta chain was sequenced in a study of cytomegalovirus exposure and HLA in healthy donors. Clones were sequenced by immunoSEQ multiplex PCR, and TCRdb holds only the in-frame ones, with some missing. The sample carries around 400,000 clones, 80% to 90% recorded once. Germline CDR1 MDHEN, CDR2 SYDVKM. The CDR3 runs 12 residues. V was trimmed by 7 bases and J by 2 bases, leaving 9 bases between them. Study-wide points: The study listed some 160 cytomegalovirus-associated TCR beta chains. In vitro experiments confirmed that three CMV-associated chains were specific for CMV antigens. The tendency of first-cohort TCR clusters to co-occur in the 120 validation repertoires was identified by a subsequent analysis.

In the case of this clone: Its antigen is undetermined.

The chain uses TRBV28 and TRBJ2-7; D call uncertain. Sequences were obtained from PBMCs. This sequence originates from a woman aged 18 to 35 in good health and CMV-seronegative. In nucleotides, the CDR3 is TGTGCCAGCAAGACATCAGCCTACGAGCAGTACTTC. This sequence encodes CASKTSAYEQYF.